The 11 T cell receptor beta chains below come from one sample, sequenced in a study of T cells in narcolepsy. The data were produced by immunoSEQ multiplex PCR, yet TCRdb's version contains in-frame clones alone and is incomplete. The sample consists of about 40,000 clones, about 91% of them appearing once. Sequencing was performed on CD45RA- memory CD4+ T cells from PBMCs. Receptors were obtained from a human donor with narcolepsy.

As DNA, the CDR3 is TGTGCCAGCTCACCCGGGACTAGGTCCTACGAGCAGTACTTC. Its protein product is CASSPGTRSYEQYF. The chain combines TRBV18 with TRBJ2-7; TRBD2 aligns across 8 bases. V shed 3 bases and J 1 base; nucleotides not matched to a gene: 2. The germline V gene has CDR1 KGHSH and CDR2 LQKENI. The CDR3 consists of 14 residues.

The rearrangement uses TRBV27 and TRBJ2-5; TRBD2 is a possible D gene (7 bases). The CDR3 has 14 amino acids. Looked up from germline, CDR1 is MNHEY and CDR2 is SMNVEV (reference sequence). V lost 8 bases and J lost 1, with 14 bases in between. In DNA, the CDR3 is TGTGCCAGCGGGCCGGGGGGCATCCAAGAGACCCAGTACTTC. It specifies CASGPGGIQETQYF.

The chain couples TRBV4-1 to TRBJ1-2, with D maybe TRBD1 (6 bases). Germline assignment: CDR1 MGHRA and CDR2 YSYEKL. The CDR3 contains 16 residues. V was cut by 2 bases and J by 2 bases, with 15 bases left in between. This chain's CDR3 is CASSQPARGGNYGYTF. CDR3 nucleotides: TGCGCCAGCAGCCAACCTGCTAGGGGGGGCAACTATGGCTACACCTTC.

As regards this clone: This sample also contains other DNA sequences that code for the same CDR3. V and J are TRBV7-8 and TRBJ2-1; D possibly corresponds to TRBD1 (5 bases). The V and J ends lost 0 bases and 11 bases respectively, with 11 bases between them. Germline assignment: CDR1 SGHVS and CDR2 FQNEAQ. The CDR3 extends over 13 amino acids. The CDR3 region has the DNA TGTGCCAGCAGCTTAGCAGGGGCTTCTCAGCAGTTCTTC. Its protein product is CASSLAGASQQFF.

This clone turned up a few times. The J gene is TRBJ2-2, the V gene TRBV7-2; unclear D gene. V lost 4 bases, J lost 7 bases, and 13 bases lay in between. The germline CDR1 and CDR2 sequences are SGHTA and FQGNSA. CDR3 size: 14 residues. The CDR3 DNA reads as TGTGCCAGCAGCTCGGCCTCCTGGGGCGGGGAGCTGTTTTTT. It specifies CASSSASWGGELFF.

The gene calls are TRBV5-6 and TRBJ1-4, with unresolved D. Germline assignment: CDR1 SGHDT and CDR2 YYEEEE. This CDR3 comprises 14 residues. Deletions cut 2 bases from V and 2 bases from J, with 7 bases between. As DNA, the CDR3 is TGTGCCAGCAGCTTTAAACAGACTAATGAAAAACTGTTTTTT. This sequence encodes CASSFKQTNEKLFF.

The rearrangement links TRBV30 to TRBJ1-5; D gene ambiguous. Germline lookup yields CDR1 GTSNPN and CDR2 SVGIG (reference sequence). The CDR3 totals 17 residues. V was shortened by 0 bases and J by 0 bases, with 15 bases between the two germline ends. The CDR3 sequence is CAWSVSRAGNSNQPQHF. The DNA for the CDR3 is TGTGCCTGGAGTGTCTCGAGGGCGGGAAATAGCAATCAGCCCCAGCATTTT.

V gene TRBV21-1 combines with J gene TRBJ1-2; TRBD1, as called in the table, went unchecked against the DNA. TRBV21-1 is annotated as a pseudogene. The CDR3 runs to 11 residues. CDR3 bases: TGTGCCAGCAGCATGTCAGGTGGCTACACCTTC. Amino acid sequence: CASSMSGGYTF.

In its sample, this clone was seen a few times. The V and J genes are TRBV27 and TRBJ1-6, with a possible D match to TRBD1 (5 bases). The CDR3 is 14 residues long. In germline, CDR1 is MNHEY, CDR2 SMNVEV (reference sequence). V gave up 4 bases and J gave up 9 bases, with 13 bases separating them. The CDR3 region is CASSSQSTVSPLHF. CDR3 DNA sequence: TGTGCCAGCAGTTCCCAGTCGACAGTTTCACCCCTCCACTTT.

The chain combines TRBV14 with TRBJ2-1; the D gene could be TRBD1 or TRBD2 (5 bases each). The germline V gene encodes CDR1 SGHDN and CDR2 FVKESK. Trimming removed 4 bases at V and 3 bases at J, with 13 bases between. CDR3 length: 15 residues. The CDR3 DNA reads TGTGCCAGCAGCCCGCCAGGGACCCTCTACAATGAGCAGTTCTTC. Encoded protein: CASSPPGTLYNEQFF. Together with reference TRBV14 and TRBJ2-1, the CDR3 gives the full variable domain: EAGVTQFPSHSVIEKGQTVTLRCDPISGHDNLYWYRRVMGKEIKFLLHFVKESKQDESGMPNNRFLAERTGGTYSTLKVQPAELEDSGVYFCASSPPGTLYNEQFFGPGTRLTVL.

J is TRBJ1-2 and V is TRBV28; D remains ambiguous. Trimming removed 8 bases from V and 4 bases from J, with 17 bases in between. Germline V gene data show CDR1 as MDHEN and CDR2 as SYDVKM. The CDR3 extends over 14 amino acids. The CDR3 here is CASANGGSGYGYTF. The CDR3 nucleotides read TGTGCCAGCGCCAACGGTGGGTCCGGCTATGGCTACACCTTC.